These 25 T cell receptor beta chains came from one sample sequenced in a study of blood T cell repertoires in COVID-19. Data came from immunoSEQ multiplex PCR; TCRdb stores just in-frame clones and leaves some out. The sample yields under 200,000 clones, 70% to 90% seen once. The sequencing input was PBMCs or T cells enriched from blood (not recorded which). These receptors all come from a woman aged 18-35 years who had recovered from COVID-19.

The chain links TRBV5-6 to TRBJ1-6, with 11 bases lining up with TRBD1. Germline CDR1 and CDR2: SGHDT and YYEEEE. This CDR3 has 17 amino acids. Trimming cost V 3 bases and J 3 bases; bases outside gene matches: 5. CDR3 nucleotides: TGTGCCAGCAGCTCCCGGGACAGGGGGGTCTATAATTCACCCCTCCACTTT. Translated: CASSSRDRGVYNSPLHF.

The rearrangement uses TRBV7-9 and TRBJ1-4; D may be TRBD1 (6 bases). This CDR3 has 16 residues. Per the germline V gene, CDR1 is SEHNR and CDR2 is FQNEAQ (reference sequence). Between the trimmed V and J ends, which lost 5 bases and 8 bases, there was a span of 21 bases. DNA of the CDR3: TGTGCCAGCAGCCCCCATCAAGGGGGGGATAGCGAAAAACTGTTTTTT. Its translation: CASSPHQGGDSEKLFF.

V usage is TRBV10-3 and J usage is TRBJ1-1; D unclear. V lost 2 bases and J lost 3, with 10 bases in between. The CDR3 is 14 amino acids. CDR1 ENHRY and CDR2 SYGVKD come from the germline V gene. The CDR3 loop reads CAISETEAYTEAFF. The CDR3 bases are TGTGCCATCAGTGAGACGGAGGCCTACACTGAAGCTTTCTTT.

Note on this clone: Other DNA sequences in the sample encode the same CDR3. The CDR3 reads CASSVTGTSGYNEQFF. In DNA, the CDR3 is TGTGCCAGCAGCGTAACCGGGACTAGCGGGTACAATGAGCAGTTCTTC. The chain recombines TRBV9 with TRBJ2-1; 12 bases line up with TRBD2. The CDR3 has 16 amino acids. Germline V lookup: CDR1 SGDLS, CDR2 YYNGEE. With V trimmed by 1 base and J by 4 bases, 3 bases remained unmatched.

This clone was seen once. The J gene is TRBJ2-1, the V gene TRBV5-4, with TRBD1 identical over 8 bases. Trimming at V came to 4 bases and at J to 7 bases, leaving 4 bases not matched to a gene. The CDR3 runs 13 residues. Germline lookup yields CDR1 SGHNT and CDR2 YYREEE (reference sequence). The CDR3 loop is CASSGDRRNEQFF. The CDR3 coding sequence is TGTGCCAGCAGCGGGGACAGGAGAAATGAGCAGTTCTTC.

The chain joins TRBV5-1 to TRBJ1-4, with 7 bases matching TRBD1. The germline V gene has CDR1 SGHRS and CDR2 YFSETQ. V lost 7 bases and J lost 3; bases outside the gene matches: 6. The CDR3 spans 14 residues. This chain's CDR3 is CASAETGPNEKLFF. CDR3 coding DNA: TGCGCCAGCGCAGAGACAGGGCCTAATGAAAAACTGTTTTTT.

The rearrangement joins TRBV7-9 to TRBJ1-2; TRBD1 agrees at 7 bases. The V gene end was trimmed by 2 bases and the J gene end by 8 bases; junction bases not matched to a gene: 5. The CDR3 contains 13 residues. Germline V gene lookup returns CDR1 SEHNR and CDR2 FQNEAQ (reference sequence). The CDR3 region has the DNA TGTGCCAGCAGCTTAAGGGGGCTAGAAGGCTACACCTTC. It yields the protein CASSLRGLEGYTF.

The CDR3: CASSYSRTGRTGELFF. The CDR3 bases are TGTGCCAGCAGTTACTCGAGGACAGGGAGGACCGGGGAGCTGTTTTTT. The chain combines TRBV6-5 with TRBJ2-2; 8 positions match TRBD1. This CDR3 is built from 16 residues. The V segment lost 0 bases and the J segment 5 bases; nucleotides outside the gene matches: 5. Germline CDR1 reads MNHEY; CDR2 reads SVGAGI.

The rearrangement joins TRBV10-3 to TRBJ2-3; tentatively, D is TRBD2 (5 bases). V was pared by 3 bases and J by 2 bases, with 12 bases between. The CDR3 has 15 residues. Germline V gene sequence: CDR1 ENHRY, CDR2 SYGVKD. The CDR3 sequence: CAISDGISFTDTQYF. The CDR3 DNA sequence: TGTGCCATCAGTGACGGGATATCTTTCACAGATACGCAGTATTTT.

The CDR3 region is CASSQRGAYEQYF. The CDR3 coding sequence is TGTGCCAGCAGCCAACGTGGGGCTTACGAGCAGTACTTC. J is TRBJ2-7 and V is TRBV14; perhaps TRBD1 as D (5 bases). CDR3 size: 13 residues. The V gene's germline CDR1 is SGHDN and CDR2 FVKESK. The V end lost 2 bases, the J end lost 4 bases, and 9 bases lay between the germline ends.

This chain links TRBV5-1 with TRBJ1-4; 10 nucleotides line up with TRBD1. Germline V lookup: CDR1 SGHRS, CDR2 YFSETQ. The CDR3 contains 14 residues. J lost 6 bases, V lost 4 bases, and 3 bases had no gene match. CDR3 amino acids: CASSTGQGYEKLFF. The CDR3 bases are TGCGCCAGCAGCACGGGACAGGGGTATGAAAAACTGTTTTTT.

This clone came up a few times. The V and J genes are TRBV12-3 or TRBV12-4 and TRBJ1-1, with D possibly matching TRBD1 (5 bases). The CDR3 length is 13 residues. Trimming took 3 bases from V and 3 from J, leaving 8 bases between them. The CDR3 nucleotides read TGTGCCAGCAGTTTCTCAGGGTACACTGAAGCTTTCTTT. Its translation: CASSFSGYTEAFF.

This clone was detected only a few times. This chain joins TRBV15 and TRBJ1-2; 8 bases fit TRBD1. Looked up from germline, CDR1 is LNHNV and CDR2 is YYDKDF (reference sequence). CDR3 length: 15 amino acids. The V gene end was trimmed by 4 bases and the J gene end by 3 bases; junction bases not matched to a gene: 7. CDR3 in amino acids: CATSMTGQAYYGYTF. Here the CDR3 DNA reads TGTGCCACCAGCATGACGGGACAGGCATACTATGGCTACACCTTC.

The rearrangement joins TRBV28 to TRBJ1-6; D might be TRBD1 (6 bases). V was shortened by 3 bases and J by 7 bases, with 10 bases between the two germline ends. CDR1 MDHEN and CDR2 SYDVKM come from the germline V gene. This CDR3 is built from 14 residues. This chain's CDR3 is CASSFRGLNSPLHF. In DNA, the CDR3 is TGTGCCAGCAGTTTCAGGGGATTAAATTCACCCCTCCACTTT.

The gene calls are TRBV5-4 and TRBJ2-3; 10 bases fit TRBD2. CDR1 and CDR2 from the germline V gene are SGHNT and YYREEE (reference sequence). This CDR3 spans 15 amino acids. After removal of 4 bases from V and 4 bases from J, the junction contained 6 bases not matched to a gene. The CDR3 DNA follows: TGTGCCAGCAGCGTACTAGCGGGGCTTGCAGATACGCAGTATTTT. Its protein product is CASSVLAGLADTQYF.

This chain joins TRBV9 and TRBJ1-3; a possible D gene is TRBD1 (6 bases). V lost 4 bases to trimming and J lost 0 bases, with 8 bases between them. Germline values: CDR1 SGDLS, CDR2 YYNGEE. This CDR3 is 14 amino acids long. The CDR3 here is CASSPDSSGNTIYF. The CDR3 coding sequence is TGTGCCAGCAGCCCGGACAGCTCTGGAAACACCATATATTTT.

This clone was picked up a small number of times. Additional DNA sequences in this sample encode the identical CDR3. This chain links TRBV9 with TRBJ1-3; 7 bases align to TRBD1. Germline-derived CDR1 and CDR2 are SGDLS and YYNGEE. V lost 3 bases and J lost 1; bases outside the gene matches: 1. The CDR3 consists of 14 residues. The CDR3, as DNA: TGTGCCAGCAGCGGGACAGGTTCTGGAAACACCATATATTTT. This gives the protein CASSGTGSGNTIYF.

This sequence joins TRBV4-1 and TRBJ1-5, with 9 nucleotides matching TRBD1. Germline V CDR1 and CDR2: MGHRA, YSYEKL. V trimming: 4 bases; J trimming: 0 bases; junction bases outside the gene matches: 7. This CDR3 comprises 17 residues. The CDR3 region has the DNA TGCGCCAGCAGCCGGGACAGGGACTTCTTTAGCAATCAGCCCCAGCATTTT. Translation: CASSRDRDFFSNQPQHF.

The sample holds one count of this clone. The chain employs TRBV19 and TRBJ1-1, with TRBD1 identical over 8 bases. The CDR3 length is 13 residues. Germline V gives CDR1 LNHDA, CDR2 SQIVND (reference sequence). With V trimmed by 7 bases and J by 0 bases, 1 base remained unmatched. The CDR3 region is CASTDRVNTEAFF. Here the CDR3 DNA reads TGTGCCAGTACGGACAGGGTGAACACTGAAGCTTTCTTT.

This chain uses TRBV6-2 or TRBV6-3 with TRBJ1-1, with a possible D match to TRBD1 (6 bases). The CDR3 sequence is 17 residues long. The germline V gene has CDR1 MNHEY and CDR2 SVGEGT. V was shortened by 0 bases and J by 1 base, with 15 bases between the two germline ends. CDR3 coding DNA: TGTGCCAGCAGTTACTCCTATTGGACAGCTTCGAACACTGAAGCTTTCTTT. Protein product: CASSYSYWTASNTEAFF.

V is TRBV30 and J is TRBJ1-2; D is undetermined. The germline V gene encodes CDR1 GTSNPN and CDR2 SVGIG (reference sequence). V dropped 0 bases and J dropped 5 bases, with 7 bases sitting between them. This CDR3 contains 12 residues. The CDR3 DNA sequence: TGTGCCTGGAGTGTAACGGGGTATGGCTACACCTTC. Its protein is CAWSVTGYGYTF.

V is TRBV5-8 and J is TRBJ1-1, with D perhaps matching TRBD1 (6 bases). The length of the CDR3 is 12 residues. Between the trimmed V and J ends, which lost 0 bases and 9 bases, there was a span of 9 bases. Germline CDR1 is SGHTS and CDR2 is YDEGEE. The CDR3 DNA sequence: TGTGCCAGCAGCTTGGGTACAGGGAAAGCTTTCTTT. Translating gives CASSLGTGKAFF.

This chain joins TRBV2 and TRBJ1-6, with 7 bases that match TRBD1. After removal of 5 bases from V and 5 bases from J, the junction contained 6 bases not matched to a gene. The CDR3 is 15 residues long. Germline CDR1 and CDR2: SNHLY and FYNNEI. CDR3 sequence: CASSPTGVHNSPLHF. In DNA, the CDR3 is TGTGCCAGCAGTCCTACAGGGGTTCATAATTCACCCCTCCACTTT.

This chain joins TRBV12-5 and TRBJ1-1; D is perhaps TRBD1 (5 bases). This CDR3 has 14 residues. V gave up 9 bases and J gave up 0 bases, with 14 bases separating them. In germline, CDR1 is LGHNT, CDR2 FRNRAP. The CDR3 coding sequence is TGTGCTAGCCATTGGGAGGGGCTGAACACTGAAGCTTTCTTT. This gives the protein CASHWEGLNTEAFF.

The chain carries TRBV24-1 and TRBJ1-2; TRBD1 agrees at 7 bases. V dropped 5 bases and J dropped 3; count of bases not matched to a gene: 2. This CDR3 contains 13 residues. CDR1 KGHDR and CDR2 SFDVKD come from the germline V gene. This CDR3 reads CATSGTGDYGYTF. DNA for the CDR3: TGTGCCACCAGTGGGACAGGCGACTATGGCTACACCTTC.